These 32 T cell receptor beta chains were sequenced from one sample in a study of T cells in localized non-small cell lung cancer. Here immunoSEQ multiplex PCR was the method, and the copy in TCRdb shows in-frame clones only, minus some. This table holds about 15,000 clones, 90% found once. Sample: peripheral blood mononuclear cells, taken before any cancer treatment. These receptors came from a woman aged 40-69 years with stage III lung adenocarcinoma.

The rearrangement links TRBV7-2 to TRBJ1-2; a possible D gene is TRBD1 (6 bases). This CDR3 spans 15 amino acids. Germline-derived CDR1 and CDR2 are SGHTA and FQGNSA. V lost 6 bases and J 1 base, leaving 15 bases between the germline ends. The CDR3 DNA follows: TGTGCCAGCAGACGTAAAGGGGACATTAACTATGGCTACACCTTC. This translates into CASRRKGDINYGYTF.

The J gene is TRBJ2-1, the V gene TRBV11-3, with 7 bases lining up with TRBD2. The germline V gene has CDR1 SGHNT and CDR2 YENEEA. V lost 5 bases to trimming and J lost 8 bases; unmatched junction nucleotides: 9. CDR3 length equals 14 residues. DNA of the CDR3: TGTGCCAGCAGCCCCCTCGGCCGGGGGGATGAGCAGTTCTTC. This codes for CASSPLGRGDEQFF.

DNA of the CDR3: TGCGCCAGCAAAGGACTAGCGGGCGGCCAAGAGACCCAGTACTTC. It yields the protein CASKGLAGGQETQYF. This chain connects TRBV5-1 to TRBJ2-5, with 11 bases that match TRBD2. J gave up 1 base and V 6 bases, and 5 bases lay outside the gene matches. This CDR3 is 15 amino acids long. Germline lookup yields CDR1 SGHRS and CDR2 YFSETQ.

This chain joins TRBV27 and TRBJ1-2, with TRBD1 identical over 9 bases. With V trimmed by 5 bases and J by 4 bases, 11 bases remained unmatched. Germline CDR1 and CDR2: MNHEY and SMNVEV (reference sequence). The length of the CDR3 is 16 residues. The CDR3 DNA sequence: TGTGCCAGCAGTCTCATGGGGGGACAGGGCATCTATGGCTACACCTTC. Translated, it gives CASSLMGGQGIYGYTF.

The CDR3 DNA reads as TGTGCCAGCAGCCAACTTATCGGGCGTCAGCCCCAGCATTTT. Translated, it gives CASSQLIGRQPQHF. The chain combines TRBV7-2 with TRBJ1-5; D is unresolved. V lost 5 bases to trimming and J lost 6 bases, with 14 bases between them. Germline V gene sequence: CDR1 SGHTA, CDR2 FQGNSA. This CDR3 is 14 amino acids long.

This chain uses TRBV7-3 with TRBJ1-1; TRBD1 matches at 9 bases. The length of the CDR3 is 14 residues. Trimming cost V 5 bases and J 5 bases; bases outside gene matches: 6. Germline values: CDR1 SGHTA, CDR2 FQGTGA. Here the CDR3 DNA reads TGTGCCAGCAGCCGACTCGGACAGGGGACTGAAGCTTTCTTT. It is translated as CASSRLGQGTEAFF. Based on the CDR3 plus reference TRBV7-3 and TRBJ1-1, the full variable domain is GAGVSQTPSNKVTEKGKYVELRCDPISGHTALYWYRQSLGQGPEFLIYFQGTGAADDSGLPNDRFFAVRPEGSVSTLKIQRTERGDSAVYLCASSRLGQGTEAFFGQGTRLTVV.

The chain couples TRBV30 to TRBJ1-4; D remains unclear. The ends were cut back, 0 bases at V and 7 bases at J, with 12 bases in the middle. The V gene's germline CDR1 is GTSNPN and CDR2 SVGIG (reference sequence). The CDR3 is 14 residues long. The DNA for the CDR3 is TGTGCCTGGAGTGTACTCGGGCCGGGTGAAAAACTGTTTTTT. It codes for CAWSVLGPGEKLFF.

Remarks on this clone: At one end the junction does not follow the germline gene, possibly because of a read error. This rearrangement joins TRBV7-2 to TRBJ2-2; possible D gene TRBD2, 7 bases. The length of the CDR3 is 14 residues. Looked up from germline, CDR1 is SGHTA and CDR2 is FQGNSA. The CDR3 DNA is TGTGCCAGCAGCCCAAGTACCGGGGGGCTAAGTTCGATTTTT. Amino acids: CASSPSTGGLSSIF.

This chain uses TRBV6-1 with TRBJ2-1; 10 nucleotides agree with TRBD1. Trimming took 6 bases from V and 7 from J; bases not matched to a gene: 3. The CDR3 has 13 residues. Germline-derived CDR1 and CDR2 are MNHNS and SASEGT. CDR3 in amino acids: CASSRDRGNEQFF. CDR3 DNA: TGTGCCAGCAGCAGGGACAGGGGTAATGAGCAGTTCTTC.

About this clone itself: The same CDR3 is also encoded by other DNA sequences in this sample. The chain employs TRBV5-6 and TRBJ1-2; D is ambiguous. Trimming removed 0 bases from V and 8 bases from J, with 14 bases in between. The CDR3 spans 14 residues. Germline CDR1 is SGHDT and CDR2 is YYEEEE. The CDR3: CASSLVAGSGGYTF. The CDR3 coding sequence is TGTGCCAGCAGCTTGGTTGCGGGGAGTGGCGGCTACACCTTC.

The chain uses TRBV7-9 and TRBJ2-7; TRBD2 matches 7 bases. The junction had 11 bases not matched to a gene; V was cut back by 3 bases and J by 3 bases. The CDR3 length is 16 residues. CDR1 SEHNR and CDR2 FQNEAQ come from the germline V gene (reference sequence). This chain's CDR3 is CASSFRPSRGDYEQYF. CDR3 coding DNA: TGTGCCAGCAGCTTCAGGCCGTCTCGGGGGGACTACGAGCAGTACTTC.

V usage is TRBV30 and J usage is TRBJ1-6, with unresolved D. Trimming pared 8 bases from V and 10 bases from J, leaving 18 bases between. Germline V gene sequence: CDR1 GTSNPN, CDR2 SVGIG (reference sequence). This CDR3 is built from 13 residues. The CDR3 region has the DNA TGTGCCCGGCGTGCAGCCCGGAACTCACCCCTCCACTTT. This encodes CARRAARNSPLHF. Full variable domain (rest looked up from reference TRBV30 and TRBJ1-6): SQTIHQWPATLVQPVGSPLSLECTVEGTSNPNLYWYRQAAGRGLQLLFYSVGIGQISSEVPQNLSASRPQDRQFILSSKKLLLSDSGFYLCARRAARNSPLHFGNGTRLTVT.

The genes are TRBV5-1 and TRBJ1-4; weak D call: TRBD1 (5 bases). Germline V gene data show CDR1 as SGHRS and CDR2 as YFSETQ. This CDR3 has 14 residues. Trimming shortened V by 1 base and J by 8 bases, and 12 bases separated the two germline ends. The CDR3 nucleotides read TGCGCCAGCAGCTTGACGCAGGGTGACGAAAAACTGTTTTTT. This encodes CASSLTQGDEKLFF.

This clone was seen just once. This rearrangement joins TRBV11-3 to TRBJ2-7, with no clear D. V dropped 4 bases and J dropped 4 bases, with 5 bases sitting between them. The CDR3 has 11 residues. Germline CDR1 reads SGHNT; CDR2 reads YENEEA. CDR3 loop: CASSSLYEQYF. The DNA of the CDR3 is TGTGCCAGCAGCTCACTATACGAGCAGTACTTC.

The CDR3 here is CASSSWTDTQYF. The DNA for the CDR3 is TGTGCCAGCAGCTCGTGGACAGATACGCAGTATTTT. The V and J genes are TRBV7-9 and TRBJ2-3; no firm D call. V was shortened by 4 bases and J by 3 bases, with 5 bases between the two germline ends. CDR3 length: 12 amino acids. In germline, CDR1 is SEHNR, CDR2 FQNEAQ (reference sequence).

J is TRBJ1-4 and V is TRBV30, with D unresolved. The V end lost 2 bases, the J end lost 4 bases, and 17 bases lay between the germline ends. Germline CDR1 is GTSNPN and CDR2 is SVGIG (reference sequence). The CDR3 has 16 amino acids. The CDR3 here is CAWSIPGKGNNEKLFF. CDR3 nucleotides: TGTGCCTGGAGTATCCCGGGAAAAGGGAATAATGAAAAACTGTTTTTT.

The V gene is TRBV7-2, the J gene TRBJ2-7; D gene ambiguous. The CDR3 contains 13 residues. V lost 4 bases and J lost 1, with 8 bases in between. Germline CDR1 reads SGHTA; CDR2 reads FQGNSA. The CDR3 DNA reads TGTGCCAGCAGCTCCTACAGATCCTACGAGCAGTACTTC. Translating gives CASSSYRSYEQYF.

The chain is built from TRBV19 and TRBJ2-3, with a tentative D call TRBD2 (5 bases). Trimming took 4 bases from V and 6 from J, leaving 5 bases between them. The V gene's germline CDR1 is LNHDA and CDR2 SQIVND (reference sequence). The CDR3 consists of 11 residues. This chain's CDR3 is CASSKRDTQYF. The DNA for the CDR3 is TGTGCCAGTAGTAAGCGGGATACGCAGTATTTT. The entire variable domain, with the rest obtained from reference TRBV19 and TRBJ2-3, is as follows: DGGITQSPKYLFRKEGQNVTLSCEQNLNHDAMYWYRQDPGQGLRLIYYSQIVNDFQKGDIAEGYSVSREKKESFPLTVTSAQKNPTAFYLCASSKRDTQYFGPGTRLTVL.

V is TRBV27 and J is TRBJ2-7; D could derive from TRBD1 or TRBD2 (6 bases each). Per the germline V gene, CDR1 is MNHEY and CDR2 is SMNVEV (reference sequence). With 6 bases removed from V and 3 bases from J, the gap between germline ends came to 15 bases. This CDR3 is 14 amino acids long. The CDR3 reads CASRAWGADYEQYF. CDR3 sequence (DNA): TGTGCCAGCAGGGCTTGGGGGGCAGACTACGAGCAGTACTTC.

V is TRBV11-2 and J is TRBJ2-1; 8 bases fit TRBD2. The V segment lost 4 bases and the J segment 0 bases; nucleotides outside the gene matches: 2. Germline-derived CDR1 and CDR2 are SGHAT and FQNNGV. This CDR3 has 15 residues. The CDR3 region is CASSSGTSSYNEQFF. The CDR3 bases are TGTGCCAGCAGCTCCGGGACTAGCTCCTACAATGAGCAGTTCTTC. Variable domain in full (rest from reference TRBV11-2 and TRBJ2-1): EAGVAQSPRYKIIEKRQSVAFWCNPISGHATLYWYQQILGQGPKLLIQFQNNGVVDDSQLPKDRFSAERLKGVDSTLKIQPAKLEDSAVYLCASSSGTSSYNEQFFGPGTRLTVL.

The DNA of the CDR3 is TGTGCCAGCAGCTTCCTCGACAGGGGGCGAGGATATGAGCAGTTCTTC. Translated, it gives CASSFLDRGRGYEQFF. V and J are TRBV5-4 and TRBJ2-1, with 10 bases lining up with TRBD1. V shed 2 bases, J shed 8 bases, and the junction held 10 bases outside the gene matches. Looked up from germline, CDR1 is SGHNT and CDR2 is YYREEE (reference sequence). The CDR3 covers 16 residues.

J is TRBJ1-2 and V is TRBV5-1; a weak D match, TRBD1 (5 bases). The CDR3 contains 13 residues. V shed 9 bases and J shed 1 base, with 13 bases lying between them. From germline, CDR1 is SGHRS and CDR2 YFSETQ. Here the CDR3 reads CATSEGNNYGYTF. The CDR3 region has the DNA TGCGCCACATCCGAGGGGAATAACTATGGCTACACCTTC.

J is TRBJ1-1 and V is TRBV12-5; D remains ambiguous. The CDR3 length is 13 residues. V was trimmed by 0 bases and J by 7 bases, leaving 9 bases between them. The germline CDR1 and CDR2 sequences are LGHNT and FRNRAP. The CDR3 sequence: CASGLVQGHEAFF. The CDR3 coding sequence is TGTGCTAGTGGTTTGGTACAAGGCCATGAAGCTTTCTTT.

This rearrangement joins TRBV6-1 to TRBJ2-7; D gene uncertain. This CDR3 is built from 15 residues. V was cut by 3 bases and J by 0 bases, with 12 bases left in between. The germline CDR1 and CDR2 sequences are MNHNS and SASEGT. CDR3 amino acids: CASSEGSASSYEQYF. CDR3 nucleotides: TGTGCCAGCAGTGAGGGCAGCGCTAGCTCCTACGAGCAGTACTTC.

The V call is TRBV6-5, the J call TRBJ2-3; D possibly corresponds to TRBD1 (6 bases). There are 14 residues in the CDR3. Germline loops: CDR1 MNHEY, CDR2 SVGAGI. With 7 bases removed from V and 2 bases from J, the gap between germline ends came to 13 bases. The CDR3 nucleotides are TGTGCCAGCAAGGCGACAGGTTCCACAGATACGCAGTATTTT. Amino acid sequence: CASKATGSTDTQYF.

CDR3 residues: CASSPRQGNIRYEQYF. CDR3 DNA: TGTGCCAGCAGCCCAAGACAGGGGAACATTCGCTACGAGCAGTACTTC. The chain combines TRBV11-1 with TRBJ2-7; the match to TRBD1 covers 8 bases. The CDR3 loop spans 16 amino acids. The V segment lost 5 bases and the J segment 3 bases; nucleotides outside the gene matches: 12. The germline V gene encodes CDR1 SGHAT and CDR2 FQDESV (reference sequence).

This chain uses TRBV30 with TRBJ1-1; a weak D match, TRBD1 (5 bases). The CDR3 totals 12 residues. The V end lost 4 bases, the J end lost 3 bases, and 9 bases lay between the germline ends. The germline V gene encodes CDR1 GTSNPN and CDR2 SVGIG (reference sequence). The CDR3 reads CAWNQGDTEAFF. For the CDR3, the DNA is TGTGCCTGGAACCAGGGTGACACTGAAGCTTTCTTT.

This clone was seen just once. The chain couples TRBV5-1 to TRBJ2-1; 10 bases are shared with TRBD2. The ends lost 4 bases at V and 0 bases at J; junction bases unmatched: 22. Germline V CDR1 and CDR2: SGHRS, YFSETQ. This CDR3 contains 22 residues. CDR3: CASSDLNLRGTSDHYSYNEQFF. The CDR3 nucleotides read TGCGCCAGCAGCGATCTTAACCTCAGGGGGACTAGCGACCATTACTCCTACAATGAGCAGTTCTTC. Using reference TRBV5-1 and TRBJ2-1 for the parts outside the CDR3, the full variable domain is KAGVTQTPRYLIKTRGQQVTLSCSPISGHRSVSWYQQTPGQGLQFLFEYFSETQRNKGNFPGRFSGRQFSNSRSEMNVSTLELGDSALYLCASSDLNLRGTSDHYSYNEQFFGPGTRLTVL.

The chain recombines TRBV27 with TRBJ2-1; D could derive from TRBD1 or TRBD2 (6 bases each). The CDR3 consists of 13 residues. Trimming pared 11 bases from V and 2 bases from J, leaving 13 bases between. Per the germline V gene, CDR1 is MNHEY and CDR2 is SMNVEV (reference sequence). The CDR3 sequence is CASRGRTYNEQFF. In nucleotides, the CDR3 is TGTGCCTCCCGGGGGCGGACCTACAATGAGCAGTTCTTC.

V is TRBV4-1 and J is TRBJ2-7; 10 nucleotides match TRBD2. This CDR3 spans 16 amino acids. The ends lost 3 bases at V and 5 bases at J; junction bases unmatched: 10. Looked up from germline, CDR1 is MGHRA and CDR2 is YSYEKL. The CDR3 region has the DNA TGCGCCAGCAGCCATCCTCCTAGCGGGAGTAGCGACGAGCAGTACTTC. This gives the protein CASSHPPSGSSDEQYF.

This clone occurred once. This sequence joins TRBV21-1 and TRBJ2-5. TRBV21-1 is a listed pseudogene. The CDR3 loop spans 14 amino acids. The CDR3 coding sequence is TGTGCCAGCCCGGGACCATCCCAACAAGAGACCCAGTACTTC. Its translation is CASPGPSQQETQYF.

The V gene is TRBV7-8, the J gene TRBJ1-5; D call uncertain. The germline V gene encodes CDR1 SGHVS and CDR2 FQNEAQ. V lost 3 bases, J lost 5 bases, and 8 bases lay in between. The CDR3 sequence is 13 residues long. CDR3 DNA sequence: TGTGCCAGCAGCTTCCGCGACGATCAGCCCCAGCATTTT. Its translation is CASSFRDDQPQHF. Complete variable domain (other parts from reference TRBV7-8 and TRBJ1-5): GAGVSQSPRYKVAKRGQDVALRCDPISGHVSLFWYQQALGQGPEFLTYFQNEAQLDKSGLPSDRFFAERPEGSVSTLKIQRTQQEDSAVYLCASSFRDDQPQHFGDGTRLSIL.